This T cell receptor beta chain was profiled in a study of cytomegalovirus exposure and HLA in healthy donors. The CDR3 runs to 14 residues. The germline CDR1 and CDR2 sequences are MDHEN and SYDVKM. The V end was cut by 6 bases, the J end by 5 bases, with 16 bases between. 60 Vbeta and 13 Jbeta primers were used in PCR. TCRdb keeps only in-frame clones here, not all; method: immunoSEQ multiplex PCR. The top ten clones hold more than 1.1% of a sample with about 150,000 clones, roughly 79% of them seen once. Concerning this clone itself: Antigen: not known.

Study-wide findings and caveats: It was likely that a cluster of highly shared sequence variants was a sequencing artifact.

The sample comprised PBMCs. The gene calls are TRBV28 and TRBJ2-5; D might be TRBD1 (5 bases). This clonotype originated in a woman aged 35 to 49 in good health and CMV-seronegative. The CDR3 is CASSNRGSRETQYF. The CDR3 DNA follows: TGTGCCAGCAGCAATAGGGGATCCCGGGAGACCCAGTACTTC.